A selection of T cell receptor beta chains follows, all from one sample in a study of liver allograft versus peripheral blood T cells. TCRdb called the reads again in MiXCR, with one record for every CDR3 protein. Of 13,000 or so distinct CDR3 sequences in the sample, under 20% are singletons; the top ten hold roughly 13%. Receptors originate from a human patient who had a liver transplant. These T cells may partly come from the graft donor. Both conserved end residues are part of each CDR3. The D gene is left open where the match is weak. The size field is filled for only some rows; it gives once, few, many or a size class.

v_call	clone_size	j_call	d_call	cdr3_nt	cdr3_aa
TRBV6-1	many	TRBJ1-1	.	TGTGCCGCACAGGCGGCAGGGAACATGAACACTGAAGCTTTCTTT	CAAQAAGNMNTEAFF
TRBV28	.	TRBJ2-7	.	TGTGCCAGCAGTCCCCTCGTTGGGAGGGGGATTACCGAGCAGTACTTC	CASSPLVGRGITEQYF
TRBV29-1	medium-sized	TRBJ1-1	.	TGCAGCGTTAGTGAAGGGCCTGACACTGAAGCTTTCTTT	CSVSEGPDTEAFF
TRBV30	.	TRBJ1-1	TRBD1	TGTGCCTGGAGTACCCGGACAGGGTGGGGCACTGAAGCTTTCTTT	CAWSTRTGWGTEAFF
TRBV5-6	few	TRBJ1-1	.	TGTGCCAGCAGCCCCCGAGTCGGGGGTTGGTTCACTGAAGCTTTCTTT	CASSPRVGGWFTEAFF
TRBV7-9	few	TRBJ1-1	.	TGTGCCAGCAGCTGGATAATGGAAGCTTTCTTT	CASSWIMEAFF
TRBV6-1	.	TRBJ2-6	.	TGTGCCACCCACGGCGGGTGGTCTGGGGCCAACGTCCTGACTTTC	CATHGGWSGANVLTF
TRBV19	few	TRBJ1-2	TRBD1	TGTGCCAGTAGTATCAGTCCTTCTGTGGGGACAGGGACTCGTGGCTACACCTTC	CASSISPSVGTGTRGYTF
TRBV6-2/TRBV6-3	many	TRBJ2-5	TRBD2	TGTGCCAGCAGTTTGGGACTAGCCGAGACCCAGTACTTC	CASSLGLAETQYF
TRBV20-1	few	TRBJ2-3	TRBD1	TGCAGTGCTAGAGACGACAGGGGAGGCACAGATACGCAGTATTTT	CSARDDRGGTDTQYF
TRBV20-1	.	TRBJ2-3	TRBD2	TGCAGTGCTAGAGATTACCGGGGGGGTGGCACAGATACGCAGTATTTT	CSARDYRGGGTDTQYF
TRBV19	many	TRBJ2-5	.	TGTGCCAGTAGTTACGGACAGTTTGAGACCCAGTACTTC	CASSYGQFETQYF
TRBV20-1	few	TRBJ1-3	.	TGCAGTGCTAGAGATCCCCCTGGGAACTCTGGAAACACCATATATTTT	CSARDPPGNSGNTIYF
TRBV6-5	.	TRBJ2-7	TRBD2	TGTGCCAGCCGCGATAGCGGGAGGGCCGGGGAGCAGTACTTC	CASRDSGRAGEQYF
TRBV28	.	TRBJ1-2	.	TGTGCCAGCAGTTCAGGGGATCGGTATGGCTACACCTTC	CASSSGDRYGYTF
TRBV27	.	TRBJ1-5	.	TGTGCCAGCAGTTACCAGAGTAATAGCAATCAGCCCCAGCATTTT	CASSYQSNSNQPQHF
TRBV20-1	once	TRBJ2-3	.	TGCAGTGCCGTCACCCAGGGGGAGGGAAGGGGCCCCACAGATACGCAGTATTTT	CSAVTQGEGRGPTDTQYF
TRBV12-3/TRBV12-4	.	TRBJ1-1	TRBD1	TGTGCCAGCAGTTTAGCGCGACAGGGTGACACTGAAGCTTTCTTT	CASSLARQGDTEAFF
TRBV12-5	.	TRBJ1-5	.	TGTGCTAGTGGTTGGGGCAATCAGCCCCAGCATTTT	CASGWGNQPQHF
TRBV29-1	medium-sized	TRBJ2-3	TRBD1	TGCAGCGTGGATGGACAGGGGAAGAGCACAGATACGCAGTATTTT	CSVDGQGKSTDTQYF
TRBV5-1	.	TRBJ2-5	TRBD2	TGCGCCAGCAGCTTCGGAGCGGGGAGGGGAGAGACCCAGTACTTC	CASSFGAGRGETQYF
TRBV7-9	many	TRBJ2-7	.	TGTGCCAGCAGCTTAACGGGAGTGACCTACGAGCAGTACTTC	CASSLTGVTYEQYF
TRBV5-4	few	TRBJ2-5	TRBD2	TGTGCCAGCAGCCCCCGTAGCGGGGGGAGTCTAGAGACCCAGTACTTC	CASSPRSGGSLETQYF
TRBV7-2	many	TRBJ1-2	.	TGTGCCAGCAGCCCCCTCCCGGGGACGGGCTATGGCTACACCTTC	CASSPLPGTGYGYTF
TRBV6-5	many	TRBJ1-2	TRBD1	TGTGCCAGCAGTTACGGACAGGGTCCTAACTATGGCTACACCTTC	CASSYGQGPNYGYTF
TRBV28	few	TRBJ2-7	TRBD2	TGTGCCAGCAGTTTATTTACTAGCGGGAACTACGAGCAGTACTTC	CASSLFTSGNYEQYF
TRBV6-1	medium-sized	TRBJ1-2	.	TGTGCCAGCAAACGCGAGGCAGCTAACTATGGCTACACCTTC	CASKREAANYGYTF
TRBV6-6	medium-sized	TRBJ1-6	.	TGTGCCAGCAGTTACTCGCCCGGGGCATATAATTCACCCCTCCACTTT	CASSYSPGAYNSPLHF
TRBV5-5	.	TRBJ2-7	.	TGTGCCAGCAGCTTAGGGGACGAGCAGTACTTC	CASSLGDEQYF
TRBV6-6	many	TRBJ1-1	.	TGTGCCAGCAGTGATACAGGGATTAACACTGAAGCTTTCTTT	CASSDTGINTEAFF